This TCR beta chain was recovered during a study of regulatory T cells in long-lasting Graves disease. Study conclusions and caveats: New patients shared about a thousand public clonotypes, fewer than the 2,500 to 3,500 shared by persistent patients.

HTBI primers from iRepertoire and Arm-PCR of CDR3 regions yielded the TCR beta libraries. TCRdb fed the multiplex PCR reads into MiXCR, producing one record per CDR3 protein. Of some 430,000 distinct CDR3 sequences in the sample, roughly 21% were seen once. A note on this clonotype: What it recognizes is unknown.

Time point specified: persistent/refractory GD, antithyroid drugs over 5 years with positive TRAb. RNA from PBMCs was the source of the TCR library. The sequencing here drew on peripheral blood mononuclear cells (PBMCs), taken when the disease was refractory, from a patient treated with antithyroid drugs. This clonotype was sampled from a female donor with Graves disease.

Here the CDR3 DNA reads TGTGCCAGCAGATACGACAAGAACACTGAAGCTTTCTTT. Translating gives CASRYDKNTEAFF. This chain connects TRBV2 to TRBJ1-1; D gene unclear. This CDR3 has 13 amino acids. Trimming stripped 6 bases from V and 1 base from J, with 9 bases between. The germline V gene has CDR1 SNHLY and CDR2 FYNNEI.